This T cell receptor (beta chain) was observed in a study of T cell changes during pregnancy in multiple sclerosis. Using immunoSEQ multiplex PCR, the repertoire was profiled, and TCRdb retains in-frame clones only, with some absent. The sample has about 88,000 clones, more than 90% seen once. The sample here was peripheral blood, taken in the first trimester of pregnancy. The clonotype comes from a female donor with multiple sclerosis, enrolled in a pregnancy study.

CDR3 sequence (DNA): TGTGCCAGCAGTTCTTGGCAGGGGAAGCGACAGCCCCAGCATTTT. Residues: CASSSWQGKRQPQHF. V gene TRBV28 combines with J gene TRBJ1-5; D possibly corresponds to TRBD1 (6 bases). In germline, CDR1 is MDHEN, CDR2 SYDVKM. Trimming left V 4 bases short and J 7 bases short, with 17 bases between. This CDR3 region has 15 residues. The whole variable domain, remainder taken from reference TRBV28 and TRBJ1-5, is DVKVTQSSRYLVKRTGEKVFLECVQDMDHENMFWYRQDPGLGLRLIYFSYDVKMKEKGDIPEGYSVSREKKERFSLILESASTNQTSMYLCASSSWQGKRQPQHFGDGTRLSIL.